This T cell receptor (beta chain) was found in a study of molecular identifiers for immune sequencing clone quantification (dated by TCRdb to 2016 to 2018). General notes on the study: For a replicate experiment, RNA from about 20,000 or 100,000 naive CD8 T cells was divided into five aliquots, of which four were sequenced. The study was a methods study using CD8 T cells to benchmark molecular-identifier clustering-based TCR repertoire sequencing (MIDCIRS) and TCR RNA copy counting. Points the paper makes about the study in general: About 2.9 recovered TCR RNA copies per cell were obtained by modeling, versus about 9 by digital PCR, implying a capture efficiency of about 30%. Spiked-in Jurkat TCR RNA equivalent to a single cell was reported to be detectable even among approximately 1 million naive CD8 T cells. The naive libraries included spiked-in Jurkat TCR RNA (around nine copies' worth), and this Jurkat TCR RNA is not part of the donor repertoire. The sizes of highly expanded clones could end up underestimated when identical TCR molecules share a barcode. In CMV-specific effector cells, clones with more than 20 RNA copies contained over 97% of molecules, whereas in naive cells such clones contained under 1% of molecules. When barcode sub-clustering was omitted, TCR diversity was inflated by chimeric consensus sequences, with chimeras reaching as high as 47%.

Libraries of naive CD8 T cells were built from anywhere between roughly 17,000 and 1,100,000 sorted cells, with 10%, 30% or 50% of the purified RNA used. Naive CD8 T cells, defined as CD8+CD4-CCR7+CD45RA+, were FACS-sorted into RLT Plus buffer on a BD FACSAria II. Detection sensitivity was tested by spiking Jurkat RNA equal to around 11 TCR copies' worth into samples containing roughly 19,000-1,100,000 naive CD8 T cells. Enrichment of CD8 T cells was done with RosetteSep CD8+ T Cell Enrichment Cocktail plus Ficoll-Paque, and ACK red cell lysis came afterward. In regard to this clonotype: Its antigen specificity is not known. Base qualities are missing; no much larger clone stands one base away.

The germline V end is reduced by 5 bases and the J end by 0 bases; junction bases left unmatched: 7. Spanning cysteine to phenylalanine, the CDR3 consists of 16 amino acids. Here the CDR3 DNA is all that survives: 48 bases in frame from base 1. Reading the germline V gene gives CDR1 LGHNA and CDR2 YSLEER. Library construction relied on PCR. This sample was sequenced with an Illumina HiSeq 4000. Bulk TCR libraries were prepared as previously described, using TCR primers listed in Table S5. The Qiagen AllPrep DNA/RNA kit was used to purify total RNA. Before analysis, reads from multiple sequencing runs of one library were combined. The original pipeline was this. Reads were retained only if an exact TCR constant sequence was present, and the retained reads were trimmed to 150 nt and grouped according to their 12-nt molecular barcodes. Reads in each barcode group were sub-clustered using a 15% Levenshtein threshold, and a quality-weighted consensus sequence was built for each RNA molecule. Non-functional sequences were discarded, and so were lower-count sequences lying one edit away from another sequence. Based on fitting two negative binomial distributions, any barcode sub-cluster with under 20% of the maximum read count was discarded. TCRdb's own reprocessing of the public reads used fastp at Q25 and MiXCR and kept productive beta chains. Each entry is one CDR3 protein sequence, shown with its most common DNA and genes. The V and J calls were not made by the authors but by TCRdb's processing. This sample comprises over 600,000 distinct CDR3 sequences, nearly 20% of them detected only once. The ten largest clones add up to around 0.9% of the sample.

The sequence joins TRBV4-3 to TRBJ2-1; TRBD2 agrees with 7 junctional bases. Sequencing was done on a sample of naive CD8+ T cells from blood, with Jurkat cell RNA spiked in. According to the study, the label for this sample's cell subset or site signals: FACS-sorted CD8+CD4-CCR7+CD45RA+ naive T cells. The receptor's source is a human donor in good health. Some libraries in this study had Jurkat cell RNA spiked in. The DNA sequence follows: TGCGCCAGCAGCTGGGTAAGCGGGACCTCCTACAATGAGCAGTTCTTC. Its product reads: CASSWVSGTSYNEQFF.